Below are 16 T cell receptor beta chains sequenced from a single sample in a study of CD8+CD57+ T cells in acquired aplastic anemia. Using genomic DNA as the template, TCR beta VDJ and CDR3 profiling was carried out. TCRdb processed the reads anew with MiXCR; each CDR3 protein has one entry. The sample contains some 160,000 distinct CDR3 sequences, 45% to 55% of which appear only once. Previously, flow cytometry had revealed CD8+CD57+ cell expansion in the patients chosen for sequencing. Sequences were obtained from sorted CD4+, CD8+, or CD8+CD57+ T cells (not recorded which) from PBMCs. The receptors were sampled from a human donor with aplastic anemia.

The table lists this clonotype with many counts. The V call is TRBV29-1, the J call TRBJ1-1, with TRBD1 as a possible D gene (5 bases). There are 15 residues in the CDR3. Between the trimmed V and J ends, which lost 6 bases and 8 bases, there was a span of 25 bases. Germline V lookup: CDR1 SQVTM, CDR2 ANQGSEA. Here the CDR3 DNA reads TGCAGCGTCGACTCCAAGGGGAGGGGCCTCCCCGAAGCTTTCTTT. Amino acids: CSVDSKGRGLPEAFF. Complete variable domain (other parts from reference TRBV29-1 and TRBJ1-1): SAVISQKPSRDICQRGTSLTIQCQVDSQVTMMFWYRQQPGQSLTLIATANQGSEATYESGFVIDKFPISRPNLTFSTLTVSNMSPEDSSIYLCSVDSKGRGLPEAFFGQGTRLTVV.

The gene calls are TRBV9 and TRBJ1-1; no firm D call. Between the trimmed V and J ends, which lost 4 bases and 14 bases, there was a span of 9 bases. The CDR3 has 9 residues. Germline V lookup: CDR1 SGDLS, CDR2 YYNGEE. In nucleotides, the CDR3 is TGTGCCAGCAGCTTGGAAGGGTTCTTT. It specifies CASSLEGFF.

For this clonotype: One junction end does not reproduce the germline sequence, and a read error may be involved. The rearrangement links TRBV11-1 to TRBJ2-1; 10 positions match TRBD1. Per the germline V gene, CDR1 is SGHAT and CDR2 is FQDESV (reference sequence). The CDR3 covers 14 residues. The DNA for the CDR3 is TGTGCCAGCAGGGGGACAGGGGCCTACGATGAGCAGTTCTTC. This sequence encodes CASRGTGAYDEQFF. The whole variable domain, remainder taken from reference TRBV11-1 and TRBJ2-1, is EAEVAQSPRYKITEKSQAVAFWCDPISGHATLYWYRQILGQGPELLVQFQDESVVDDSQLPKDRFSAERLKGVDSTLKIQPAELGDSAMYLCASRGTGAYDEQFFGPGTRLTVL.

At least ten counts were recorded for this clonotype. This sequence joins TRBV5-8 and TRBJ2-3; D may be TRBD1 (5 bases). The CDR3 extends over 14 amino acids. Germline CDR1 reads SGHTS; CDR2 reads YDEGEE. The V end lost 0 bases, the J end lost 4 bases, and 9 bases lay between the germline ends. The CDR3 DNA reads as TGTGCCAGCAGCTTGGACAGGAAGCCAGATACGCAGTATTTT. Amino acid sequence: CASSLDRKPDTQYF.

The rearrangement uses TRBV29-1 and TRBJ2-3; 13 bases match TRBD2. CDR3 size: 16 residues. Germline trimming cut 6 bases from V and 2 bases from J; bases unmatched to any gene: 8. Germline CDR1 and CDR2: SQVTM and ANQGSEA. For the CDR3, the DNA is TGCAGCGTGAGAGCCGGACTAGCGGGGGACACAGATACGCAGTATTTT. Translating it yields CSVRAGLAGDTDTQYF.

This clonotype was seen repeatedly, ten times or more. The chain couples TRBV29-1 to TRBJ2-3; D assignment may be TRBD1 or TRBD2 (5 bases each). Germline V gives CDR1 SQVTM, CDR2 ANQGSEA. The V end was cut by 5 bases, the J end by 4 bases, with 16 bases between. CDR3 size: 14 residues. CDR3 bases: TGCAGCGTTCTCCGGGACCTAGGGGCAGATACGCAGTATTTT. It encodes CSVLRDLGADTQYF.

The gene calls are TRBV9 and TRBJ2-3; weak D call: TRBD2 (5 bases). The CDR3 is made up of 14 amino acids. The V and J ends lost 0 bases and 6 bases respectively, with 11 bases between them. CDR1 and CDR2 (germline): SGDLS, YYNGEE. CDR3 residues: CASSVEASMDTQYF. CDR3 in DNA: TGTGCCAGCAGCGTAGAGGCTAGCATGGATACGCAGTATTTT.

This chain connects TRBV9 to TRBJ1-6; no definite D call. Per the germline V gene, CDR1 is SGDLS and CDR2 is YYNGEE. Trimming removed 0 bases at V and 7 bases at J, with 2 bases between. The CDR3 totals 12 residues. The CDR3: CASSVGNSPLHF. The DNA for the CDR3 is TGTGCCAGCAGCGTAGGGAATTCACCCCTCCACTTT.

The chain combines TRBV6-1 with TRBJ2-1; D perhaps matches TRBD2 (6 bases). Germline V gene data show CDR1 as MNHNS and CDR2 as SASEGT. The CDR3 covers 11 residues. V was clipped by 8 bases and J by 4 bases, with 6 bases between them. The CDR3 spells CASREYNEQFF. In nucleotides, the CDR3 is TGTGCCAGCCGGGAGTACAATGAGCAGTTCTTC.

This clonotype was detected ten times or more. This chain uses TRBV20-1 with TRBJ2-3; possible D gene TRBD2, 6 bases. V lost 4 bases to trimming and J lost 0 bases, with 20 bases between them. CDR3 length equals 17 residues. Germline lookup yields CDR1 DFQATT and CDR2 SNEGSKA (reference sequence). As DNA, the CDR3 is TGCAGTGCTACAGGACAAGACACTAGCCCGAGCACAGATACGCAGTATTTT. Its protein is CSATGQDTSPSTDTQYF.

This clonotype was counted many times. The chain carries TRBV11-2 and TRBJ1-2, with D possibly being TRBD1 (5 bases). Trimming pared 1 base from V and 0 bases from J, leaving 12 bases between. Germline CDR1 is SGHAT and CDR2 is FQNNGV. The CDR3 extends over 16 amino acids. CDR3 nucleotides: TGTGCCAGCAGCTTAGTTGTGGGACCAGCTAACTATGGCTACACCTTC. Its protein is CASSLVVGPANYGYTF. Full variable domain (remainder filled in from reference TRBV11-2 and TRBJ1-2): EAGVAQSPRYKIIEKRQSVAFWCNPISGHATLYWYQQILGQGPKLLIQFQNNGVVDDSQLPKDRFSAERLKGVDSTLKIQPAKLEDSAVYLCASSLVVGPANYGYTFGSGTRLTVV.

The V gene is TRBV19, the J gene TRBJ2-1; TRBD1 agrees at 7 bases. The CDR3 is 12 amino acids. CDR1 and CDR2 (germline): LNHDA, SQIVND (reference sequence). V trimming: 10 bases; J trimming: 8 bases; junction bases outside the gene matches: 8. In DNA form, the CDR3 reads TGTGCCATTAGCTCTAGGGGGCATGAGCAGTTCTTC. Translation gives CAISSRGHEQFF. The full variable domain, in which reference TRBV19 and TRBJ2-1 provide the parts outside the CDR3, is DGGITQSPKYLFRKEGQNVTLSCEQNLNHDAMYWYRQDPGQGLRLIYYSQIVNDFQKGDIAEGYSVSREKKESFPLTVTSAQKNPTAFYLCAISSRGHEQFFGPGTRLTVL.

A note on this clonotype: An end of the junction differs from the germline gene, which may be a read error. The chain employs TRBV10-3 and TRBJ2-7; D may correspond to TRBD1 or TRBD2 (5 bases each). Germline V gene data show CDR1 as ENHRY and CDR2 as SYGVKD. This CDR3 region has 14 residues. CDR3 in DNA: TGTGCCATCAGGGGGGACGGTCGGACCTACGAGCAGCACTTC. Translation gives CAIRGDGRTYEQHF.

The chain uses TRBV19 and TRBJ1-2; D is perhaps TRBD1 (6 bases). With 7 bases removed from V and 4 bases from J, the gap between germline ends came to 13 bases. The CDR3 is made up of 13 amino acids. Germline assignment: CDR1 LNHDA and CDR2 SQIVND (reference sequence). The CDR3 sequence is CASMTGQLYGYTF. The CDR3 bases are TGTGCCAGTATGACTGGACAGCTCTATGGCTACACCTTC. Drawing the rest from reference TRBV19 and TRBJ1-2, the complete variable domain is DGGITQSPKYLFRKEGQNVTLSCEQNLNHDAMYWYRQDPGQGLRLIYYSQIVNDFQKGDIAEGYSVSREKKESFPLTVTSAQKNPTAFYLCASMTGQLYGYTFGSGTRLTVV.

This clonotype was picked up many times. The chain links TRBV19 to TRBJ2-7, with TRBD2 matching 9 bases. The CDR3 runs to 13 residues. The trim removed 5 bases at V and 3 bases at J, leaving 2 bases unmatched. Germline CDR1 is LNHDA and CDR2 is SQIVND (reference sequence). The CDR3 here is CASSPTSGYEQYF. The CDR3 DNA is TGTGCCAGTAGTCCGACTAGCGGCTACGAGCAGTACTTC. The full variable domain, in which reference TRBV19 and TRBJ2-7 provide the parts outside the CDR3, is DGGITQSPKYLFRKEGQNVTLSCEQNLNHDAMYWYRQDPGQGLRLIYYSQIVNDFQKGDIAEGYSVSREKKESFPLTVTSAQKNPTAFYLCASSPTSGYEQYFGPGTRLTVT.

The chain combines TRBV10-3 with TRBJ1-1; the match to TRBD1 covers 9 bases. This CDR3 has 14 amino acids. Per the germline V gene, CDR1 is ENHRY and CDR2 is SYGVKD. Trimming at V came to 7 bases and at J to 8 bases, leaving 11 bases not matched to a gene. The CDR3 protein is CAITRTGAYGEAFF. CDR3 in DNA: TGTGCCATCACCAGGACAGGGGCTTACGGAGAAGCTTTCTTT.